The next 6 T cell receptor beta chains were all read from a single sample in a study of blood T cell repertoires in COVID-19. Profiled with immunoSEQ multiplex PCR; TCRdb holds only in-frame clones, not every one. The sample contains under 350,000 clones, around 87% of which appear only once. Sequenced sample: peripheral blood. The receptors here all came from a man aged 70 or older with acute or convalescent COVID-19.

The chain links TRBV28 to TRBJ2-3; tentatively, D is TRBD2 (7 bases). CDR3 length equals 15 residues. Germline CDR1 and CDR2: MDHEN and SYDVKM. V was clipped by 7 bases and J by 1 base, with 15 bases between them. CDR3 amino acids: CASMAGAHGTDTQYF. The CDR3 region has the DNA TGTGCCAGCATGGCGGGGGCCCACGGCACAGATACGCAGTATTTT.

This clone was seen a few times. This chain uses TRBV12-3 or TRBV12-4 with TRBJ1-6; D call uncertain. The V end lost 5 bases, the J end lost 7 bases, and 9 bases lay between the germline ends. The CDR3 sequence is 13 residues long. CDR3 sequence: CASSQHTNSPLHF. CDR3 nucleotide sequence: TGTGCCAGCAGTCAACACACCAATTCACCCCTCCACTTT.

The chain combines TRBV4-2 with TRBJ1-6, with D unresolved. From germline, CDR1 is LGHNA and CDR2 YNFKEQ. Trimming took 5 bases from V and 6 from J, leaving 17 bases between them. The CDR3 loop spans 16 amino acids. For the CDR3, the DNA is TGTGCCAGCAGCTTTGGACTGCTGGGTCGTAATTCACCCCTCCACTTT. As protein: CASSFGLLGRNSPLHF.

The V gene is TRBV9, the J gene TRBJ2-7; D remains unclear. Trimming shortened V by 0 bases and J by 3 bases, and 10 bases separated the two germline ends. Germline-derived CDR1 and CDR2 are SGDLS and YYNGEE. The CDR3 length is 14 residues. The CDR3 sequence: CASSVDASNYEQYF. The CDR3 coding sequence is TGTGCCAGCAGCGTAGACGCGTCTAACTACGAGCAGTACTTC.

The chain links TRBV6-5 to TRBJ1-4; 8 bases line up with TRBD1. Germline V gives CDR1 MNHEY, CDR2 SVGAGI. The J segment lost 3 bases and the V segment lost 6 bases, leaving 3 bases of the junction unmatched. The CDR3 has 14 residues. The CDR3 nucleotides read TGTGCCAGCAGCTTGGACAGGGCTAATGAAAAACTGTTTTTT. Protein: CASSLDRANEKLFF.

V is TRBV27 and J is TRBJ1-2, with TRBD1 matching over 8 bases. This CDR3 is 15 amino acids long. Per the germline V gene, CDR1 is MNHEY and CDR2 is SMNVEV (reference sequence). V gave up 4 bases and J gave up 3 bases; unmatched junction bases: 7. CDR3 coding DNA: TGTGCCAGCAGTTCCCGGGCAGGGGGCGACTATGGCTACACCTTC. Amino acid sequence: CASSSRAGGDYGYTF.